These 8 T cell receptor beta chains came from one sample sequenced in a study of monozygotic twins with inflammatory bowel disease. Reanalyzing the 5' RACE reads, TCRdb keeps one entry per CDR3 protein, without DNA. There are 400,000 or so distinct CDR3 sequences in the sample, with 2.4% held by the top ten. The sequencing sample was made of blood. The receptor set was obtained from a human donor with ulcerative colitis or Crohn's disease, or a healthy co-twin of an affected twin (not recorded which).

The V and J genes are TRBV7-9 and TRBJ2-4; TCRdb designates TRBD1, a call that cannot be tested without DNA. Germline V gene lookup returns CDR1 SEHNR and CDR2 FQNEAQ (reference sequence). This CDR3 is built from 17 residues. The CDR3 loop reads CASSPLGAGTAKNIQYF.

This rearrangement joins TRBV29-1 to TRBJ2-1; TCRdb designates TRBD2, a call that cannot be tested without DNA. The CDR3 is 14 amino acids. Germline V CDR1 and CDR2: SQVTM, ANQGSEA. CDR3: CSVKGTSGYNEQFF.

The CDR3 sequence: CASSLTGFPEQYF. The chain links TRBV5-1 to TRBJ2-7; TCRdb's D call of TRBD1 is untestable without DNA. CDR1 is SGHRS and CDR2 is YFSETQ in the germline V gene. The CDR3 runs to 13 residues.

The rearrangement uses TRBV7-9 and TRBJ2-1; the D call of TRBD2 rests on TCRdb alone, since no DNA is present to check it. CDR3 length: 17 amino acids. Germline CDR1 is SEHNR and CDR2 is FQNEAQ (reference sequence). CDR3 region: CASSLAWTSGGYNEQFF.

The rearrangement uses TRBV19 and TRBJ2-2; the TCRdb D gene call, TRBD2, has no DNA to confirm it. The CDR3 sequence is 15 residues long. The germline CDR1 and CDR2 sequences are LNHDA and SQIVND (reference sequence). CDR3 loop: CASNLGTLELGELFF.

The rearrangement links TRBV6-1 to TRBJ2-3; without DNA, the TCRdb call of TRBD1 cannot be checked. Germline V gene sequence: CDR1 MNHNS, CDR2 SASEGT. This CDR3 spans 16 amino acids. The CDR3 region is CASSRGGAARGDTQYF.

This chain uses TRBV20-1 with TRBJ1-1. Germline CDR1 reads DFQATT; CDR2 reads SNEGSKA (reference sequence). The CDR3 is made up of 13 amino acids. CDR3 sequence reads: CSPRGYLNTEAFF.

The J gene is TRBJ2-1, the V gene TRBV18; TCRdb returns TRBD1, unconfirmable since there is no DNA. Per germline, CDR1 KGHSH and CDR2 LQKENI. The CDR3 length is 15 residues. The CDR3 protein is CASSPGRWVENEQFF.